Only a few counts were recorded for the clone carrying this TCR beta chain. The antigen is unknown. PCR involved 60 Vbeta and 13 Jbeta primers. Generated by immunoSEQ multiplex PCR, the TCRdb table keeps only in-frame clones and is missing some. The data show fewer than 200,000 clones, more than 85% seen once. The sample originates from a study of cytomegalovirus exposure and HLA in healthy donors. Study-wide results and limits: With later analysis, a missense DCLRE1C variant became linked to TCR beta V- and J-gene trimming.

The material sequenced was PBMCs. This TCR was recovered from a girl less than two years old in good health and CMV-seronegative.

CDR3 loop: CASSPTGGPEAFF. In DNA, the CDR3 is TGTGCCAGCAGCCCTACGGGGGGACCTGAAGCTTTCTTT. The rearrangement links TRBV7-3 to TRBJ1-1; tentatively, D is TRBD1 (5 bases). V lost 5 bases to trimming and J lost 6 bases, with 13 bases between them. From germline, CDR1 is SGHTA and CDR2 FQGTGA. The CDR3 is 13 residues long. Drawing the rest from reference TRBV7-3 and TRBJ1-1, the complete variable domain is GAGVSQTPSNKVTEKGKYVELRCDPISGHTALYWYRQSLGQGPEFLIYFQGTGAADDSGLPNDRFFAVRPEGSVSTLKIQRTERGDSAVYLCASSPTGGPEAFFGQGTRLTVV.